Presented here are 20 T cell receptor beta chains from one specimen sequenced in a study of shared clonotypes between healthy human individuals. Sequenced by immunoSEQ multiplex PCR; TCRdb stores in-frame clones only, minus some. The data hold about a million clones, with 60% to 85% observed a single time. The sample consisted of memory CD4+ T cells from PBMCs. Subset indicated: CD45RA-negative fraction. These receptors originate from a man younger than 30 in good health. Some clones in this sample may be carry-over from other donors' samples.

The chain joins TRBV7-2 to TRBJ1-1; D is unresolved. V was pared by 2 bases and J by 6 bases, with 10 bases between. Germline V gene sequence: CDR1 SGHTA, CDR2 FQGNSA. The length of the CDR3 is 13 residues. CDR3 protein: CASSLRGVAEAFF. CDR3 nucleotide sequence: TGTGCCAGCAGCTTACGGGGAGTGGCTGAAGCTTTCTTT.

V is TRBV9 and J is TRBJ1-2, with D unresolved. V was trimmed by 0 bases and J by 4 bases, leaving 10 bases between them. The CDR3 totals 14 residues. Germline CDR1 and CDR2: SGDLS and YYNGEE. The CDR3 is CASSVDLGLYGYTF. The CDR3 DNA reads TGTGCCAGCAGCGTAGACTTGGGCCTCTATGGCTACACCTTC. The full variable domain, with the rest looked up from reference TRBV9 and TRBJ1-2, is DSGVTQTPKHLITATGQRVTLRCSPRSGDLSVYWYQQSLDQGLQFLIQYYNGEERAKGNILERFSAQQFPDLHSELNLSSLELGDSALYFCASSVDLGLYGYTFGSGTRLTVV.

This chain uses TRBV4-1 with TRBJ1-1; TRBD1 matches at 9 bases. CDR1 and CDR2 (germline): MGHRA, YSYEKL. V shed 2 bases and J 7 bases; nucleotides not matched to a gene: 11. The CDR3 totals 16 residues. CDR3 loop: CASSQLTGGGWGEAFF. CDR3 DNA: TGCGCCAGCAGCCAATTAACAGGGGGCGGGTGGGGTGAAGCTTTCTTT.

CDR3 bases: TGTGCCAGCAGCCCGAACGCGGGAGTGACCGGGGAGCTGTTTTTT. Amino acid sequence: CASSPNAGVTGELFF. The chain carries TRBV7-3 and TRBJ2-2; 7 nucleotides match TRBD2. The CDR3 sequence is 15 residues long. Per germline, CDR1 SGHTA and CDR2 FQGTGA. Losses at the gene ends were 5 bases for V and 5 bases for J; bases not matched to a gene: 8.

The rearrangement joins TRBV4-3 to TRBJ2-1, with 7 bases that match TRBD2. From germline, CDR1 is LGHNA and CDR2 YSLEER. V lost 0 bases, J lost 8 bases, and 7 bases stayed unmatched. The CDR3 extends over 15 amino acids. The CDR3 region has the DNA TGCGCCAGCAGCCAAGATGGGGGGGAGGGCGATGAGCAGTTCTTC. Protein product: CASSQDGGEGDEQFF.

CDR3 region: CASRPYRGEQFF. CDR3 sequence (DNA): TGTGCCAGCAGGCCGTATAGGGGTGAGCAGTTCTTC. The genes are TRBV7-2 and TRBJ2-1, with D tentatively TRBD1 (5 bases). Germline lookup yields CDR1 SGHTA and CDR2 FQGNSA. Trimming removed 6 bases at V and 9 bases at J, with 12 bases between. This CDR3 spans 12 amino acids.

The V call is TRBV9, the J call TRBJ2-7; 10 nucleotides line up with TRBD2. There are 14 residues in the CDR3. V dropped 3 bases and J dropped 7; count of bases not matched to a gene: 7. Looked up from germline, CDR1 is SGDLS and CDR2 is YYNGEE. Here the CDR3 reads CASSEVAGGGEQYF. The CDR3 region has the DNA TGTGCCAGCAGCGAAGTAGCGGGAGGCGGAGAGCAGTACTTC.

V is TRBV18 and J is TRBJ2-5, with D unclear. This CDR3 contains 16 residues. V lost 3 bases, J lost 5 bases, and 19 bases lay in between. Germline CDR1 and CDR2: KGHSH and LQKENI. CDR3 in amino acids: CASSPSSRQAGETQYF. In DNA form, the CDR3 reads TGTGCCAGCTCACCGTCCTCCCGGCAGGCTGGGGAGACCCAGTACTTC.

This clone came up once. An end of the junction differs from the germline gene, which may be a read error. Other DNA sequences from this sample encode an identical CDR3 as well. This CDR3 reads CAISGTSFSSTDTQYF. CDR3 nucleotide sequence: TGTGCCATCAGTGGCACTAGCTTCTCTAGCACGGATACGCAGTATTTT. J is TRBJ2-3 and V is TRBV10-3; D possibly corresponds to TRBD2 (6 bases). This CDR3 is built from 16 residues. Germline V gives CDR1 ENHRY, CDR2 SYGVKD.

The genes are TRBV5-1 and TRBJ2-7; 7 bases map to TRBD2. The germline V gene encodes CDR1 SGHRS and CDR2 YFSETQ. The CDR3 loop spans 15 amino acids. With 0 bases clipped from V and 7 bases from J, the junction kept 10 bases outside the gene matches. The CDR3 spells CASSLEGLAVGEQYF. CDR3 DNA sequence: TGCGCCAGCAGCTTGGAGGGGCTAGCGGTGGGGGAGCAGTACTTC.

To note about this clone: Mismatch with germline at one junction end may stem from a read error. In DNA, the CDR3 is TGTGCCAGCAGCGTAGAAGGTGACTACCATGAGCAGTTCTTC. This encodes CASSVEGDYHEQFF. The chain couples TRBV9 to TRBJ2-1, with D possibly matching TRBD2 (5 bases). CDR1 and CDR2 from the germline V gene are SGDLS and YYNGEE. The CDR3 has 14 amino acids.

CDR3 loop: CASSPELGLASQETQYF. Here the CDR3 DNA reads TGTGCCAGCTCACCAGAATTGGGACTAGCTTCTCAAGAGACCCAGTACTTC. V and J are TRBV18 and TRBJ2-5; 9 nucleotides agree with TRBD2. Germline CDR1 and CDR2: KGHSH and LQKENI. The CDR3 is made up of 17 amino acids. The V and J ends lost 2 bases and 2 bases, in that order; junction bases with no gene match: 9.

This clone was seen just once. This chain's CDR3 is CASSSPGTGSYNEQFF. The CDR3 DNA sequence: TGTGCCAGCAGTTCCCCAGGGACAGGGTCCTACAATGAGCAGTTCTTC. J is TRBJ2-1 and V is TRBV6-5; TRBD1 agrees at 9 bases. Germline CDR1 reads MNHEY; CDR2 reads SVGAGI. V shed 4 bases and J 1 base; nucleotides not matched to a gene: 5. The CDR3 has 16 amino acids.

The chain recombines TRBV28 with TRBJ2-7; TRBD2 matches at 12 bases. The CDR3 runs to 14 residues. Trimming cost V 6 bases and J 5 bases; bases outside gene matches: 5. Germline lookup yields CDR1 MDHEN and CDR2 SYDVKM. The CDR3 loop is CASSWTSGIDEQYF. The CDR3 bases are TGTGCCAGCAGCTGGACTAGCGGGATAGACGAGCAGTACTTC.

The V call is TRBV30, the J call TRBJ2-2; D is tentatively TRBD1 or TRBD2 (7 bases each). CDR3 length: 16 residues. Germline V lookup: CDR1 GTSNPN, CDR2 SVGIG (reference sequence). V was pared by 3 bases and J by 3 bases, with 17 bases between. The CDR3 here is CAWSLRGGGHTGELFF. CDR3 DNA sequence: TGTGCCTGGAGCCTCAGGGGGGGAGGACACACCGGGGAGCTGTTTTTT.

The gene calls are TRBV19 and TRBJ2-7; D not resolved. The V gene's germline CDR1 is LNHDA and CDR2 SQIVND (reference sequence). The CDR3 extends over 11 amino acids. Between the trimmed V and J ends, which lost 4 bases and 4 bases, there was a span of 5 bases. The CDR3 DNA reads as TGTGCCAGTAGTAGTGGGTACGAGCAGTACTTC. Encoded protein: CASSSGYEQYF.

The rearrangement links TRBV6-5 to TRBJ2-2; D remains unclear. Trimming took 4 bases from V and 0 from J, leaving 6 bases between them. Germline lookup yields CDR1 MNHEY and CDR2 SVGAGI. This CDR3 is built from 14 residues. In DNA form, the CDR3 reads TGTGCCAGCAGTTCGATGGCGAACACCGGGGAGCTGTTTTTT. It encodes CASSSMANTGELFF.

V and J are TRBV4-1 and TRBJ2-7, with 7 bases aligning to TRBD2. Germline CDR1 reads MGHRA; CDR2 reads YSYEKL. V was clipped by 1 base and J by 0 bases; unmatched bases: 6. There are 16 residues in the CDR3. CDR3 residues: CASSQVALAFSYEQYF. The CDR3 DNA reads as TGCGCCAGCAGCCAAGTAGCACTAGCGTTCTCCTACGAGCAGTACTTC.

The genes are TRBV11-2 and TRBJ2-1; D uncertain. The germline V gene has CDR1 SGHAT and CDR2 FQNNGV. The V gene lost 1 base and the J gene lost 9 bases, with 13 bases spanning the gap. This CDR3 is built from 14 residues. The CDR3 here is CASSLALVELEQFF. The CDR3 bases are TGTGCCAGCAGCTTAGCGCTAGTGGAGCTTGAGCAGTTCTTC.

The gene calls are TRBV27 and TRBJ2-5; 7 bases fit TRBD1. Germline V lookup: CDR1 MNHEY, CDR2 SMNVEV (reference sequence). Losses at the gene ends were 5 bases for V and 7 bases for J; bases not matched to a gene: 7. The CDR3 has 13 residues. The CDR3 DNA follows: TGTGCCAGCAGTCCGGACAGGATTGGGACCCAGTACTTC. Protein product: CASSPDRIGTQYF.